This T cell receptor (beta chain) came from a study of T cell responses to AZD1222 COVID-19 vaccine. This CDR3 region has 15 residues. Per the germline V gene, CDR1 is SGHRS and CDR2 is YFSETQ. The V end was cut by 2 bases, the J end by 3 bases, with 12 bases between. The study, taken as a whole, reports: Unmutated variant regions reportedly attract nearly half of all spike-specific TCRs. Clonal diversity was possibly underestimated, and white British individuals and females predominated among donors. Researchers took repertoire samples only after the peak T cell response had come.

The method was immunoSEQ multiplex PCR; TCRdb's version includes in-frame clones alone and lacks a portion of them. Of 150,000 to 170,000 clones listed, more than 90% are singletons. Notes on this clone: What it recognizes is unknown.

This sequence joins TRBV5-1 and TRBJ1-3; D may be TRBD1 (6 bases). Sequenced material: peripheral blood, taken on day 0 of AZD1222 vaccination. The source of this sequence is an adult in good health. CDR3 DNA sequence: TGCGCCAGCAGCTTCCGGGGGCTAGTTGGAAACACCATATATTTT. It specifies CASSFRGLVGNTIYF.